Sequencing of this T cell receptor beta chain was carried out in a study of STAT5B mutations in CD4+ large granular lymphocyte leukemia. As regards this clone: Its target is not known.

TCRdb keeps only in-frame clones here, not all; method: immunoSEQ multiplex PCR. The sample comprises approximately 21,000 clones, over 60% of which are singletons, and roughly 0.4% rests with the top ten. Trimming removed 0 bases at V and 4 bases at J, with 10 bases between. The CDR3 sequence is 15 residues long. Germline V lookup: CDR1 SGHRS, CDR2 YFSETQ. Study-level points and caveats: 8/27 top patient clones versus 2/35 control clones were TRBV06-family. Main leukemic clonotypes were patient-specific, but about 25% appeared at low frequency elsewhere.

The origin of this receptor is a human donor in good health. The sequencing input was CD4+ T cells from blood buffy coats. The J gene is TRBJ2-2, the V gene TRBV5-1; D is unresolved. The CDR3 DNA reads as TGCGCCAGCAGCTTGGACGGGTGGGGCACCGGGGAGCTGTTTTTT. Translated: CASSLDGWGTGELFF.